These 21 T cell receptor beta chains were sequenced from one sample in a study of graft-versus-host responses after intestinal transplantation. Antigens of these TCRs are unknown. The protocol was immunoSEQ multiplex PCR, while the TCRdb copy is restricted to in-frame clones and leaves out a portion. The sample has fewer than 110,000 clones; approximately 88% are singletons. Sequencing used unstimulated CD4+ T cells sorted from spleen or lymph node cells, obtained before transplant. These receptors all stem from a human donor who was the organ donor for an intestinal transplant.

CDR3 sequence: CASSHLKGDTQYF. CDR3 nucleotide sequence: TGTGCCAGCAGCCACCTCAAAGGAGATACGCAGTATTTT. The rearrangement joins TRBV4-2 to TRBJ2-3, with D unclear. V was pared by 3 bases and J by 5 bases, with 9 bases between. CDR1 and CDR2 from the germline V gene are LGHNA and YNFKEQ. The CDR3 loop spans 13 amino acids.

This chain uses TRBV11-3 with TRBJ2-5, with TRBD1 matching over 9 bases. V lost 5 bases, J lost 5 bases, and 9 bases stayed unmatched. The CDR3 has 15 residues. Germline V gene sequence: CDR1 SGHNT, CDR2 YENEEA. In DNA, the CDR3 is TGTGCCAGCAGCCACGGACAGGGGAGTAGGGAGACCCAGTACTTC. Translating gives CASSHGQGSRETQYF.

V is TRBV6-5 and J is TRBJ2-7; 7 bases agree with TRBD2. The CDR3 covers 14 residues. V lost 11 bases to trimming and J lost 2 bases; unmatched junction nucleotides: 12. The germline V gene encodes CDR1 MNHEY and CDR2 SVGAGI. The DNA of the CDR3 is TGTGCCTGTATGTCGGCGGGGGACCCCTACGAGCAGTACTTC. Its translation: CACMSAGDPYEQYF.

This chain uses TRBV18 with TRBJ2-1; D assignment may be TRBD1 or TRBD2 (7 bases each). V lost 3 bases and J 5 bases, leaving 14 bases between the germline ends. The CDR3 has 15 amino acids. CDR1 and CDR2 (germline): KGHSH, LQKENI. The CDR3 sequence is CASSPNRGGNNEQFF. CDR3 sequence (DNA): TGTGCCAGCTCACCTAACAGGGGAGGGAACAATGAGCAGTTCTTC.

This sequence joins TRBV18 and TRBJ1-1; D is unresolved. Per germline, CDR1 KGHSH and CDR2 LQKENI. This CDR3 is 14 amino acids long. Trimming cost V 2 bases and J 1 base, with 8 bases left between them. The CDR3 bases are TGTGCCAGCTCACCAGCACACCCGAACACTGAAGCTTTCTTT. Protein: CASSPAHPNTEAFF.

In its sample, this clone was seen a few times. In nucleotides, the CDR3 is TGTGCCAGCAGCGCGGGGGGGACAGCTACACCCTATGGCTACACCTTC. Translation gives CASSAGGTATPYGYTF. The chain uses TRBV5-6 and TRBJ1-2; 7 bases match TRBD1. With 4 bases clipped from V and 4 bases from J, the junction kept 13 bases outside the gene matches. Germline CDR1 SGHDT, CDR2 YYEEEE. CDR3 length: 16 residues.

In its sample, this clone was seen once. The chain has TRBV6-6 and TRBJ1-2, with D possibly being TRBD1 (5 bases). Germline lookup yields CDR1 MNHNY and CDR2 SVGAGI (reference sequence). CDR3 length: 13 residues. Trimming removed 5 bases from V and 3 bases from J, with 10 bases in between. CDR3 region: CASSPTGDYGYTF. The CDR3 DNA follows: TGTGCCAGCAGTCCTACAGGAGACTATGGCTACACCTTC.

The CDR3 spells CASSLVTANTGELFF. CDR3 nucleotide sequence: TGCGCCAGCAGCTTGGTAACAGCGAACACCGGGGAGCTGTTTTTT. The chain is built from TRBV5-1 and TRBJ2-2; no reliable D call. From germline, CDR1 is SGHRS and CDR2 YFSETQ. This CDR3 contains 15 residues. Deletions cut 0 bases from V and 0 bases from J, with 6 bases between.

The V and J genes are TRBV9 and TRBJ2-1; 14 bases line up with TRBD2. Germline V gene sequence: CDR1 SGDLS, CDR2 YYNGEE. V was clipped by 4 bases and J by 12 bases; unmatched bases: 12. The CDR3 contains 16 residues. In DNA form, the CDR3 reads TGTGCCAGCAGCCCCCAAATCGGGACTAGCGGGAGCCTGCAGTTCTTC. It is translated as CASSPQIGTSGSLQFF.

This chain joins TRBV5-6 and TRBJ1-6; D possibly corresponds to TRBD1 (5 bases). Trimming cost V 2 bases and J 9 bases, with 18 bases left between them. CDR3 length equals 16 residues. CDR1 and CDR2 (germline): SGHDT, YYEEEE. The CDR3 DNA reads TGTGCCAGCAGCTTTTCGACAGTCTGGGGTTCTTCACCCCTCCACTTT. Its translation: CASSFSTVWGSSPLHF.

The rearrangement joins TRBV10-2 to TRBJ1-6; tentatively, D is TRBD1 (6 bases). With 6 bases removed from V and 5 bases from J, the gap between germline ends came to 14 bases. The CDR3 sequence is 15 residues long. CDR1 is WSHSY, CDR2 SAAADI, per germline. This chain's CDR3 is CASSRGGTDNSPLHF. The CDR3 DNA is TGCGCCAGCAGCCGGGGGGGCACAGATAATTCACCCCTCCACTTT.

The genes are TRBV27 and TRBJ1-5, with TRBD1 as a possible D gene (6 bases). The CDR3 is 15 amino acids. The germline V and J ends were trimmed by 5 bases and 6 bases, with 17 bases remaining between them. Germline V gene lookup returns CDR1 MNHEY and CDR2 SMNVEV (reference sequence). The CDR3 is CASSPTGTRSQPQHF. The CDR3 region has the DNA TGTGCCAGCAGTCCCACAGGGACTCGGTCTCAGCCCCAGCATTTT.

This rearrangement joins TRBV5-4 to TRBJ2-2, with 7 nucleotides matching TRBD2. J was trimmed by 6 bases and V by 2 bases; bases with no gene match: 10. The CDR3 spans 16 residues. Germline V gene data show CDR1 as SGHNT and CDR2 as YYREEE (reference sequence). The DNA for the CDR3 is TGTGCCAGCAGCTTAGGGACGCGGGGGAGGGCCGGGGAGCTGTTTTTT. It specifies CASSLGTRGRAGELFF. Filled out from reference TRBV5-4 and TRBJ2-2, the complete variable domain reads ETGVTQSPTHLIKTRGQQVTLRCSSQSGHNTVSWYQQALGQGPQFIFQYYREEENGRGNFPPRFSGLQFPNYSSELNVNALELDDSALYLCASSLGTRGRAGELFFGEGSRLTVL.

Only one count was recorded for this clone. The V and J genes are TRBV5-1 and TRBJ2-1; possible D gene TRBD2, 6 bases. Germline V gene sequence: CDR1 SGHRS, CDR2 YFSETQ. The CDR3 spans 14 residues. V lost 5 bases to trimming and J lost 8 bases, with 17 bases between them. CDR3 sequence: CASRLLASVDEQFF. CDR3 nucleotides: TGCGCCAGCAGGCTTCTAGCGAGTGTGGATGAGCAGTTCTTC. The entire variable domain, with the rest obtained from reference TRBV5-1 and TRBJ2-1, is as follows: KAGVTQTPRYLIKTRGQQVTLSCSPISGHRSVSWYQQTPGQGLQFLFEYFSETQRNKGNFPGRFSGRQFSNSRSEMNVSTLELGDSALYLCASRLLASVDEQFFGPGTRLTVL.

The CDR3 nucleotides are TGTGCCAGCAGTGAACACAGGGGGAACACTGAAGCTTTCTTT. Its protein product is CASSEHRGNTEAFF. The V gene is TRBV6-1, the J gene TRBJ1-1; 7 nucleotides align to TRBD1. Germline CDR1 and CDR2: MNHNS and SASEGT. The CDR3 loop spans 14 amino acids. J was trimmed by 1 base and V by 2 bases; bases with no gene match: 1.

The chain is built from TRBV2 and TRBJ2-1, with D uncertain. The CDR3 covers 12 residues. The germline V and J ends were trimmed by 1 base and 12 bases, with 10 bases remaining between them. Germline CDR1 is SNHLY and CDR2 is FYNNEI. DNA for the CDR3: TGTGCCAGCAGTGAAGGGGCGAAAGGGCAGTTCTTC. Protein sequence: CASSEGAKGQFF.

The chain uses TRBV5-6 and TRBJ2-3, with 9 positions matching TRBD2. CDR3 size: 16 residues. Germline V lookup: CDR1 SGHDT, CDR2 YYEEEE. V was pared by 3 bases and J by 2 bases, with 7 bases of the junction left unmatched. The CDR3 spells CASSSLAGAFTDTQYF. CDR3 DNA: TGTGCCAGCAGCTCATTAGCGGGGGCCTTCACAGATACGCAGTATTTT.

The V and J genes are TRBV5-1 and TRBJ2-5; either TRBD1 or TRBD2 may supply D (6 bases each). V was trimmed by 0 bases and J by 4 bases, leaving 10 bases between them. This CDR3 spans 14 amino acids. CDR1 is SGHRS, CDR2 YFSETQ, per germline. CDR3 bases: TGCGCCAGCAGCTTGGTCGGGGGCCCAGAGACCCAGTACTTC. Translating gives CASSLVGGPETQYF.

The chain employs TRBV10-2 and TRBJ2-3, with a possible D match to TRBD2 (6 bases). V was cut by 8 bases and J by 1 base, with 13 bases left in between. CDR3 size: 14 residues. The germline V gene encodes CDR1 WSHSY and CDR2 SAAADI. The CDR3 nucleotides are TGCGCCAGCGTTGGGCGGGATCGCACAGATACGCAGTATTTT. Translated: CASVGRDRTDTQYF.

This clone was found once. The CDR3 loop is CASSQGQGGETQYF. As DNA, the CDR3 is TGTGCCAGCAGCCAGGGACAGGGGGGTGAGACCCAGTACTTC. The chain has TRBV7-7 and TRBJ2-5; 11 positions agree with TRBD1. The germline V gene encodes CDR1 SSHAT and CDR2 FNYEAQ (reference sequence). This CDR3 is built from 14 residues. Unmatched junction bases numbered 4, after V lost 5 bases and J lost 5 bases.

CDR3 residues: CASSQGLAGVLTGELFF. CDR3 DNA sequence: TGCGCCAGCAGCCAAGGACTAGCGGGAGTGTTGACCGGGGAGCTGTTTTTT. The rearrangement joins TRBV4-1 to TRBJ2-2; 12 bases match TRBD2. With V trimmed by 1 base and J by 5 bases, 5 bases remained unmatched. Germline V gene lookup returns CDR1 MGHRA and CDR2 YSYEKL. This CDR3 has 17 residues.